The rows below give T cell receptor beta chains drawn from one sample of a study of T cells after yellow fever vaccination. One entry per CDR3 protein, called by TCRdb with MiXCR from the 5' RACE reads. The data contain around 610,000 distinct CDR3 sequences, less than 15% of them seen just once; the ten biggest clones take up over 12%. This specimen was PBMCs, taken on the day of the yellow fever booster vaccination. These receptors all stem from a man aged 25-45 years who received the YFV17D yellow fever vaccine. Both conserved end residues are part of each CDR3. Fields, in order: J gene, D gene, clone size, V gene, CDR3 protein, CDR3 DNA. A D gene is named only where the DNA matches it firmly. Not every row has a clone size; where given, it reads once, few, many or a size class.

j_gene: TRBJ2-7; d_gene: TRBD2; abundance: few; v_gene: TRBV29-1; CDR3aa: CSVEEVSGRKYEQYF; CDR3nt: TGCAGCGTTGAAGAGGTTAGCGGGAGGAAATACGAGCAGTACTTC
j_gene: TRBJ1-4; d_gene: TRBD1; abundance: few; v_gene: TRBV7-2; CDR3aa: CASSLDAGGHNEKLFF; CDR3nt: TGTGCCAGCAGCTTAGATGCAGGGGGACATAATGAAAAACTGTTTTTT
j_gene: TRBJ2-1; d_gene: -; abundance: many; v_gene: TRBV3-1; CDR3aa: CASSQDLEDYNEQFF; CDR3nt: TGTGCCAGCAGCCAAGATCTGGAGGACTACAATGAGCAGTTCTTC
j_gene: TRBJ1-3; d_gene: -; abundance: few; v_gene: TRBV5-1; CDR3aa: CASSLVAGENTIYF; CDR3nt: TGCGCCAGCAGCTTGGTGGCAGGAGAAAACACCATATATTTT
j_gene: TRBJ2-3; d_gene: -; abundance: -; v_gene: TRBV3-1; CDR3aa: CASSQGSGQTQYF; CDR3nt: TGTGCCAGCAGCCAAGGTTCGGGCCAAACGCAGTATTTT
j_gene: TRBJ2-7; d_gene: -; abundance: -; v_gene: TRBV29-1; CDR3aa: CSVPGSDAYEQYF; CDR3nt: TGCAGCGTTCCTGGGTCGGACGCCTACGAGCAGTACTTC
j_gene: TRBJ2-7; d_gene: TRBD1; abundance: many; v_gene: TRBV7-2; CDR3aa: CASSSWDRGSYEQYF; CDR3nt: TGTGCCAGCAGCTCATGGGACAGGGGGTCGTACGAGCAGTACTTC
j_gene: TRBJ2-5; d_gene: TRBD1; abundance: -; v_gene: TRBV7-6; CDR3aa: CASSLFHLGQGETQYF; CDR3nt: TGTGCCAGCAGCTTATTCCACCTGGGACAGGGGGAGACCCAGTACTTC
j_gene: TRBJ2-1; d_gene: -; abundance: -; v_gene: TRBV10-3; CDR3aa: CAIGTPNEQFF; CDR3nt: TGTGCCATCGGTACTCCAAATGAGCAGTTCTTC
j_gene: TRBJ1-2; d_gene: TRBD1; abundance: -; v_gene: TRBV12-3/TRBV12-4; CDR3aa: CASRPIRDRENYGYTF; CDR3nt: TGTGCCAGCAGGCCTATCCGGGACAGGGAGAACTATGGCTACACCTTC
j_gene: TRBJ2-7; d_gene: TRBD2; abundance: -; v_gene: TRBV29-1; CDR3aa: CSGALAGISTYEQYF; CDR3nt: TGCAGCGGGGCGCTAGCGGGAATTTCTACCTACGAGCAGTACTTC
j_gene: TRBJ1-5; d_gene: -; abundance: few; v_gene: TRBV5-1; CDR3aa: CASSLSGVRNQPQHF; CDR3nt: TGCGCCAGCAGCTTGTCTGGTGTCAGGAATCAGCCCCAGCATTTT
j_gene: TRBJ2-2; d_gene: TRBD2; abundance: -; v_gene: TRBV30; CDR3aa: CAWMEREGGELFF; CDR3nt: TGTGCCTGGATGGAGCGGGAGGGCGGGGAGCTGTTTTTT
j_gene: TRBJ2-1; d_gene: -; abundance: many; v_gene: TRBV3-1; CDR3aa: CASSPQGNNEQFF; CDR3nt: TGTGCCAGCAGCCCCCAGGGGAACAATGAGCAGTTCTTC
j_gene: TRBJ1-5; d_gene: -; abundance: -; v_gene: TRBV12-3/TRBV12-4; CDR3aa: CASSLAQGHQPQHF; CDR3nt: TGTGCCAGCAGTTTGGCGCAGGGACATCAGCCCCAGCATTTT
j_gene: TRBJ2-1; d_gene: TRBD2; abundance: few; v_gene: TRBV4-3; CDR3aa: CASSQGTSGSNEQFF; CDR3nt: TGCGCCAGCAGCCAAGGGACTAGCGGGAGTAATGAGCAGTTCTTC
j_gene: TRBJ2-1; d_gene: -; abundance: -; v_gene: TRBV29-1; CDR3aa: CSVSQRNYNEQFF; CDR3nt: TGCAGCGTTTCCCAGCGGAACTACAATGAGCAGTTCTTC